Each of the 10 T cell receptor beta chains below was sequenced from the same sample in a study of response to subunit inactivated influenza vaccine. TCRdb reanalysed the RT-PCR reads using MiXCR and keeps one entry per CDR3 protein. The sample shows about 190,000 distinct CDR3 sequences, 13% to 15% of them seen only once. Sample: CD8+ T cells sorted from PBMCs, taken around 5 days after vaccination. These TCRs come from a man aged 50 or older who received an inactivated influenza vaccine.

This clonotype turned up a few times. The chain combines TRBV10-3 with TRBJ2-4, with D unclear. Deletions cut 2 bases from V and 1 base from J, with 12 bases between. Germline V CDR1 and CDR2: ENHRY, SYGVKD. The CDR3 consists of 16 residues. This CDR3 is CAISEGWVGAKNIQYF. Here the CDR3 DNA reads TGTGCCATCAGTGAGGGGTGGGTGGGCGCCAAAAACATTCAGTACTTC.

V usage is TRBV28 and J usage is TRBJ1-4; D gene unclear. Germline assignment: CDR1 MDHEN and CDR2 SYDVKM. The CDR3 length is 16 residues. Deletions cut 5 bases from V and 0 bases from J, with 13 bases between. In DNA form, the CDR3 reads TGTGCCAGCAGTCCACCCTCGGGAGCAACTAATGAAAAACTGTTTTTT. Its protein is CASSPPSGATNEKLFF.

The chain has TRBV5-1 and TRBJ2-5; weak D call: TRBD1 (5 bases). This CDR3 spans 15 amino acids. Trimming cost V 0 bases and J 3 bases, with 12 bases left between them. Per germline, CDR1 SGHRS and CDR2 YFSETQ. In nucleotides, the CDR3 is TGCGCCAGCAGCTTGGCCGGTGGCAGGGAAGAGACCCAGTACTTC. It specifies CASSLAGGREETQYF.

The table lists this clonotype with a few counts. The chain employs TRBV28 and TRBJ2-1, with 7 nucleotides matching TRBD2. V shed 6 bases, J shed 2 bases, and the junction held 10 bases outside the gene matches. CDR1 and CDR2 (germline): MDHEN, SYDVKM. This CDR3 has 16 residues. CDR3: CASSKAAGIAYNEQFF. The DNA of the CDR3 is TGTGCCAGCAGCAAGGCAGCGGGAATAGCCTACAATGAGCAGTTCTTC. Together with reference TRBV28 and TRBJ2-1, the CDR3 gives the full variable domain: DVKVTQSSRYLVKRTGEKVFLECVQDMDHENMFWYRQDPGLGLRLIYFSYDVKMKEKGDIPEGYSVSREKKERFSLILESASTNQTSMYLCASSKAAGIAYNEQFFGPGTRLTVL.

This rearrangement joins TRBV9 to TRBJ2-7; 8 bases map to TRBD2. With V trimmed by 4 bases and J by 6 bases, 6 bases remained unmatched. This CDR3 contains 13 residues. From germline, CDR1 is SGDLS and CDR2 YYNGEE. For the CDR3, the DNA is TGTGCCAGCAGCTCGGGGGGGACTGCCGAGCAGTACTTC. It specifies CASSSGGTAEQYF. Using reference TRBV9 and TRBJ2-7 for the parts outside the CDR3, the full variable domain is DSGVTQTPKHLITATGQRVTLRCSPRSGDLSVYWYQQSLDQGLQFLIQYYNGEERAKGNILERFSAQQFPDLHSELNLSSLELGDSALYFCASSSGGTAEQYFGPGTRLTVT.

In its sample, this clonotype was seen many times. One end of the junction does not line up with germline, which may come from a read error. This rearrangement joins TRBV10-1 to TRBJ2-7, with D possibly TRBD1 on 6 matching bases. Germline V CDR1 and CDR2: WNHNN, SYGVQD (reference sequence). This CDR3 contains 12 residues. CDR3 DNA sequence: TGTGCCAGCAGCGCAGGGGTCTACGAGCAGTACTTC. This encodes CASSAGVYEQYF.

This clonotype came up a few times. The chain is built from TRBV7-2 and TRBJ2-7; D uncertain. The V gene lost 8 bases and the J gene lost 7 bases, with 15 bases spanning the gap. The CDR3 sequence is 12 residues long. The germline CDR1 and CDR2 sequences are SGHTA and FQGNSA. The CDR3: CASGFPSEEQYF. The CDR3 region has the DNA TGTGCCAGCGGATTCCCGAGTGAAGAGCAGTACTTC.

This clonotype appeared a few times. The chain joins TRBV7-9 to TRBJ2-2, with D unresolved. Trimming shortened V by 6 bases and J by 7 bases, and 9 bases separated the two germline ends. This CDR3 is 12 amino acids long. The V gene's germline CDR1 is SEHNR and CDR2 FQNEAQ (reference sequence). The CDR3 bases are TGTGCCAGCAGATGGCCCGGCGGGGAGCTGTTTTTT. It is translated as CASRWPGGELFF.

This clonotype was recorded a few times. This chain links TRBV2 with TRBJ2-1; no definite D call. The CDR3 is 14 residues long. V was trimmed by 3 bases and J by 8 bases, leaving 14 bases between them. Germline CDR1 is SNHLY and CDR2 is FYNNEI. CDR3 residues: CASSEEGYEYEQFF. The DNA of the CDR3 is TGTGCCAGCAGTGAGGAAGGGTACGAATATGAGCAGTTCTTC.

The V call is TRBV5-1, the J call TRBJ2-2; D is unclear. From germline, CDR1 is SGHRS and CDR2 YFSETQ. V gave up 3 bases and J gave up 0 bases, with 6 bases separating them. This CDR3 comprises 14 residues. This CDR3 reads CASSYLANTGELFF. CDR3 sequence (DNA): TGCGCCAGCAGCTATCTAGCGAACACCGGGGAGCTGTTTTTT.